This is a list of T cell receptor beta chains from one sample in a study of cytomegalovirus exposure and HLA in healthy donors. Method: immunoSEQ multiplex PCR; TCRdb's copy keeps in-frame clones and lacks some. The sample records some 120,000 clones, about 80% being singletons. Sample: PBMCs. The source of these receptors is a man in his forties in good health and CMV-seronegative. The CDR3 runs from the conserved cysteine through the conserved F or W. Each record gives: CDR3 protein, V gene, J gene.

CASSSHGDYEQYF	TRBV6-5	TRBJ2-7
CASSWDRVNEQFF	TRBV2	TRBJ2-1
CASSQESSSDTQYF	TRBV14	TRBJ2-3
CASSPPGQGTGTEAFF	TRBV28	TRBJ1-1
CASSLSRVSSYEQYF	TRBV28	TRBJ2-7
CASRTLLNYRDNTEAFF	TRBV28	TRBJ1-1
CASSGQGEPTDTQYF	TRBV5-1	TRBJ2-3
CASSNRGPYEQYF	TRBV6-5	TRBJ2-7
CASSSSASYEQYF	TRBV27	TRBJ2-7
CASSIGTSGVGMDTQYF	TRBV5-6	TRBJ2-3
CASSSGTAYQPQHF	TRBV28	TRBJ1-5
CAWTYGGVAAQETQYF	TRBV30	TRBJ2-5
CASRFGTGDFGELFF	TRBV7-9	TRBJ2-2
CASRWRVGANVLTF	TRBV19	TRBJ2-6
CASSLAGGARGYTF	TRBV27	TRBJ1-2
CASSLPGSGTEAFF	TRBV28	TRBJ1-1
CASSSPGQTNEKLFF	TRBV5-4	TRBJ1-4
CASSRGGVANEQFF	TRBV11-3	TRBJ2-1
CASSLDPAGVRNEQFF	TRBV7-3	TRBJ2-1
CASSTFPGQGVLETQYF	TRBV27	TRBJ2-5
CASSVDGQGMTEKLFF	TRBV9	TRBJ1-4
CASSPGTGIQPQHF	TRBV27	TRBJ1-5
CASSSRGRPYEQYF	TRBV13	TRBJ2-7
CASSPALSSGGSTDTQYF	TRBV4-2	TRBJ2-3
CASSLAATSGSPYEQYF	TRBV5-1	TRBJ2-7
CASSQETDALAGGSYNEQFF	TRBV4-1	TRBJ2-1
CASSLDSEDEQYF	TRBV7-8	TRBJ2-7